The 16 T cell receptor beta chains below were found in one sample sequenced in a study of blood T cell repertoires in COVID-19. Measured with immunoSEQ multiplex PCR; TCRdb has only the in-frame clones, and not every one. Of about 240,000 clones in the sample, roughly 87% were seen once. The sample comprised peripheral blood. All receptors derive from a man aged 55-75 years who had recovered from COVID-19.

The V call is TRBV5-1, the J call TRBJ1-3; D remains ambiguous. Germline lookup yields CDR1 SGHRS and CDR2 YFSETQ. This CDR3 has 14 amino acids. Trimming shortened V by 0 bases and J by 4 bases, and 8 bases separated the two germline ends. CDR3 DNA sequence: TGCGCCAGCAGCTTGGATTTGAGGGGAAACACCATATATTTT. Translating gives CASSLDLRGNTIYF.

The V and J genes are TRBV6-7 and TRBJ2-2; possibly TRBD2 for D (6 bases). TRBV6-7 is annotated as an ORF whose role is uncertain. This CDR3 has 19 amino acids. V was trimmed by 11 bases and J by 3 bases, leaving 31 bases between them. CDR3: CAEGRKFTRPPRDTGELFF. The DNA of the CDR3 is TGTGCCGAGGGGAGGAAGTTCACAAGGCCCCCCCGAGACACCGGGGAGCTGTTTTTT.

The chain employs TRBV5-3 and TRBJ1-1; 7 bases agree with TRBD1. Being an ORF, TRBV5-3 has a function that is uncertain. After removal of 1 base from V and 1 base from J, the junction contained 4 bases not matched to a gene. The CDR3 spans 15 residues. DNA for the CDR3: TGTGCCAGAAGCTTGCCGACAGGGACGAACACTGAAGCTTTCTTT. Protein product: CARSLPTGTNTEAFF.

The CDR3 region is CASSFYSGGADEQFF. The CDR3 nucleotides are TGTGCCAGCAGCTTTTACAGCGGGGGGGCCGATGAGCAGTTCTTC. The chain couples TRBV5-8 to TRBJ2-1, with 10 positions matching TRBD2. Germline CDR1 SGHTS, CDR2 YDEGEE. This CDR3 has 15 residues. Trimming removed 2 bases from V and 8 bases from J; junction bases left unmatched: 7.

The chain links TRBV28 to TRBJ2-3, with 7 bases fitting TRBD1. J was trimmed by 4 bases and V by 7 bases; bases with no gene match: 14. The CDR3 runs 16 residues. Germline CDR1 and CDR2: MDHEN and SYDVKM. CDR3 bases: TGTGCCAGCACCGATCTAGACAGGGAAACCCCAGATACGCAGTATTTT. Translated, it gives CASTDLDRETPDTQYF.

The genes are TRBV3-1 (or the pseudogene TRBV3-2) and TRBJ2-1; 13 nucleotides agree with TRBD2. Per germline, CDR1 LGHDT and CDR2 YNNKEL (reference sequence). The junction had 3 bases not matched to a gene; V was cut back by 4 bases and J by 9 bases. The CDR3 totals 14 residues. CDR3 DNA sequence: TGTGCCAGCAGCCCGACTAGCGGGGGGCTTGAGCAGTTCTTC. This codes for CASSPTSGGLEQFF.

V is TRBV7-7 and J is TRBJ2-1, with 8 bases identical to TRBD2. Germline CDR1 SSHAT, CDR2 FNYEAQ (reference sequence). CDR3 length: 12 amino acids. Trimming cost V 4 bases and J 9 bases; bases outside gene matches: 2. Here the CDR3 reads CASSSSGFEQFF. The CDR3 DNA reads as TGTGCCAGCAGCTCTAGCGGGTTTGAGCAGTTCTTC.

CDR3 sequence: CASRAAGTEAFF. In DNA form, the CDR3 reads TGTGCCAGCAGGGCAGCGGGGACTGAAGCTTTCTTT. V usage is TRBV6-5 and J usage is TRBJ1-1; D is ambiguous. Germline loops: CDR1 MNHEY, CDR2 SVGAGI. The V gene lost 6 bases and the J gene lost 5 bases, with 10 bases spanning the gap. The CDR3 is 12 amino acids.

The chain combines TRBV6-5 with TRBJ2-7; TRBD1 is a possible D gene (6 bases). Germline V CDR1 and CDR2: MNHEY, SVGAGI. The CDR3 runs 14 residues. V lost 6 bases and J 3 bases, leaving 15 bases between the germline ends. The CDR3 protein is CASRAPRGNYEQYF. The CDR3 DNA follows: TGTGCCAGCAGGGCACCCAGGGGTAACTACGAGCAGTACTTC.

The rearrangement joins TRBV24-1 to TRBJ2-1; D perhaps matches TRBD2 (5 bases). In germline, CDR1 is KGHDR, CDR2 SFDVKD. The CDR3 spans 18 residues. The V and J ends lost 3 bases and 3 bases respectively, with 20 bases between them. The CDR3 spells CATSDTRRGSVFYNEQFF. The CDR3 DNA follows: TGTGCCACCAGTGATACCCGTCGGGGTAGCGTCTTCTACAATGAGCAGTTCTTC.

The chain recombines TRBV6-5 with TRBJ1-6, with a weak D call TRBD1 (5 bases). The germline V gene encodes CDR1 MNHEY and CDR2 SVGAGI. This CDR3 has 11 amino acids. V was pared by 8 bases and J by 9 bases, with 8 bases between. The CDR3 DNA sequence: TGTGCCAGCGGTAGGGGTTCACCCCTCCACTTT. It encodes CASGRGSPLHF.

The J gene is TRBJ1-5, the V gene TRBV6-2 or TRBV6-3; 7 positions agree with TRBD1. The germline V gene encodes CDR1 MNHEY and CDR2 SVGEGT. This CDR3 comprises 14 residues. V lost 4 bases to trimming and J lost 7 bases; unmatched junction nucleotides: 7. CDR3 DNA sequence: TGTGCCAGCAGTTCCGCGAACAGGGGACAGCCCCAGCATTTT. It codes for CASSSANRGQPQHF.

The V and J genes are TRBV3-1 (or the pseudogene TRBV3-2) and TRBJ2-7, with 7 nucleotides matching TRBD2. The germline V gene has CDR1 LGHDT and CDR2 YNNKEL (reference sequence). V lost 1 base, J lost 12 bases, and 6 bases stayed unmatched. The CDR3 length is 12 residues. CDR3 nucleotide sequence: TGTGCCAGCAGCCAAGGAGCGGGGTACCTGTACGTC. This encodes CASSQGAGYLYV.

This chain connects TRBV5-4 to TRBJ2-2; 11 bases map to TRBD2. CDR1 and CDR2 (germline): SGHNT, YYREEE (reference sequence). The V gene end was trimmed by 2 bases and the J gene end by 1 base; junction bases not matched to a gene: 1. CDR3 size: 16 residues. The chain's CDR3 is CASSLGLAGNTGELFF. CDR3 coding DNA: TGTGCCAGCAGCTTAGGACTAGCGGGGAACACCGGGGAGCTGTTTTTT.

The chain has TRBV7-9 and TRBJ1-3; 11 bases agree with TRBD1. Per germline, CDR1 SEHNR and CDR2 FQNEAQ (reference sequence). V trimming: 5 bases; J trimming: 2 bases; junction bases outside the gene matches: 5. This CDR3 comprises 16 residues. The CDR3 nucleotides read TGTGCCAGCAGCCCTGGACAGGGGGCGCCTGGAAACACCATATATTTT. Residues: CASSPGQGAPGNTIYF.

This chain connects TRBV6-5 to TRBJ2-1; 9 positions match TRBD1. Looked up from germline, CDR1 is MNHEY and CDR2 is SVGAGI. This CDR3 contains 14 residues. Trimming at V came to 8 bases and at J to 8 bases, leaving 10 bases not matched to a gene. DNA for the CDR3: TGTGCCAGCTCCAGGGGGACAGGGCACGATGAGCAGTTCTTC. It encodes CASSRGTGHDEQFF.